The source of this T cell receptor beta chain is a study of blood T cell repertoires in COVID-19. Study context: The origin of the acute and convalescent COVID-19 samples was the United States, Italy and Spain. T cells, B-cell-depleted T cells, or PBMCs provided the cDNA or gDNA that served as material.

The CDR3 runs to 12 residues. The germline V and J ends were trimmed by 8 bases and 4 bases, with 8 bases remaining between them. CDR1 is MNHEY, CDR2 SVGAGI, per germline. As originally analysed: How many nucleated cells were present was estimated from reference gene primer amplification. Assay used: immunoSEQ multiplex PCR; TCRdb lists only in-frame clones, some missing. The V and J calls and the clone size are those of that table, but D and trimming were determined from the DNA. In the table there are about 67,000 clones, roughly 79% of which are singletons. This clone came up once. This chain joins TRBV6-5 and TRBJ2-2; D remains ambiguous. The receptor comes from a woman between 55 and 75 years old with acute or convalescent COVID-19. The sequenced material came from peripheral blood. The CDR3 spells CASRSLTGELFF. The CDR3 DNA reads as TGTGCCAGCCGGAGTCTCACCGGGGAGCTGTTTTTT.